Sequencing of this T cell receptor beta chain was carried out in a study of CD8 T cells in ankylosing spondylitis. V lost 6 bases to trimming and J lost 2 bases, with 16 bases between them. This CDR3 contains 15 residues. Germline V CDR1 and CDR2: SNHLY, FYNNEI. Study results and limitations: Characteristic, it appeared, of ankylosing spondylitis blood was a TCR beta motif of about eight highly homologous variants.

MiXCR, run by TCRdb on the 5' RACE reads, gives a single entry per CDR3 protein. Counted here are over 200,000 distinct CDR3 sequences, around 20% occurring once; the ten biggest clones make up 40% to 50%. Remarks on this clonotype: Its cognate antigen is unknown.

Sequencing used blood, either unsorted or a sorted T cell fraction (not recorded which). The receptor was isolated from a male donor with ankylosing spondylitis. V usage is TRBV2 and J usage is TRBJ1-2; D ambiguous. The CDR3 loop reads CASRGEGWPNYGYTF. The DNA of the CDR3 is TGTGCCAGCAGGGGAGAAGGCTGGCCCAACTATGGCTACACCTTC.